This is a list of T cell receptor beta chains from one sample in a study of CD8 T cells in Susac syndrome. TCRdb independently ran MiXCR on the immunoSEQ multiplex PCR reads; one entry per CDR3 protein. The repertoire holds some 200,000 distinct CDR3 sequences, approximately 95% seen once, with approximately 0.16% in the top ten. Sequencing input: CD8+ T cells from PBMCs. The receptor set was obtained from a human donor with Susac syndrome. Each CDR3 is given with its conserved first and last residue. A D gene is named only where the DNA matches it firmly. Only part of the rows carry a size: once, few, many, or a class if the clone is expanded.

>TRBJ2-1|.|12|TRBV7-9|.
CASSLAEITQFF
TGTGCCAGCAGCTTAGCGGAGATTACGCAGTTCTTC
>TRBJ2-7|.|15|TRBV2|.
CASSEEGEGHDEQYF
TGTGCCAGCAGTGAAGAGGGGGAGGGCCACGACGAGCAGTACTTC
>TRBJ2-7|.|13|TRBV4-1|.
CASSQVSSYEQYF
TGCGCCAGCAGCCAAGTAAGCAGCTACGAGCAGTACTTC
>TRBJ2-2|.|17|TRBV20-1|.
CSARDRRTDTNTGELFF
TGCAGTGCTAGAGATCGTCGAACCGATACGAACACCGGGGAGCTGTTTTTT
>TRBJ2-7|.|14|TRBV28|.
CASRYLQGSHEQYF
TGTGCCAGCAGATATTTACAGGGCTCCCACGAGCAGTACTTC
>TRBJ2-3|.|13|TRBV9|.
CASSVGGVDTQYF
TGTGCCAGCAGCGTAGGAGGGGTAGATACGCAGTATTTT
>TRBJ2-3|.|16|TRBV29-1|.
CSVEDPRAVGTDTQYF
TGCAGCGTTGAAGATCCCCGGGCAGTAGGCACAGATACGCAGTATTTT
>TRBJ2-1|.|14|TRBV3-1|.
CASSQERVVNEQFF
TGTGCCAGCAGCCAAGAGAGAGTGGTCAATGAGCAGTTCTTC
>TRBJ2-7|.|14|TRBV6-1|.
CASSDVGTSYEQYF
TGTGCCAGCAGTGATGTTGGCACCTCCTACGAGCAGTACTTC
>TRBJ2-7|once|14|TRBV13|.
CASSHNAGAHEQYF
TGTGCCAGCAGCCACAATGCGGGGGCCCACGAGCAGTACTTC
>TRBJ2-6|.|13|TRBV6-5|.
CASSRTGANVLTF
TGTGCCAGCAGTCGTACTGGGGCCAACGTCCTGACTTTC
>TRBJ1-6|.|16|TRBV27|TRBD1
CASSIRTGWGGSPLHF
TGTGCCAGCAGTATCCGGACAGGGTGGGGGGGTTCACCCCTCCACTTT
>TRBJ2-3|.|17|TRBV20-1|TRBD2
CSARAPRAGGLADTQYF
TGCAGTGCTAGAGCCCCAAGAGCGGGGGGCCTCGCAGATACGCAGTATTTT
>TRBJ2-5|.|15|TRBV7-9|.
CASTPSWGERETQYF
TGTGCCAGCACACCTTCGTGGGGGGAGAGAGAGACCCAGTACTTC
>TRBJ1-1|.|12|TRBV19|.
CASTVGSLEAFF
TGTGCCAGTACGGTGGGAAGCCTTGAAGCTTTCTTT
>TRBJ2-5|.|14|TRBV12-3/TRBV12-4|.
CASSLGSGAETQYF
TGTGCCAGCAGTTTGGGCTCAGGGGCGGAGACCCAGTACTTC
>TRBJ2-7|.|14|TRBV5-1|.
CASSSLGQGYEQYF
TGCGCCAGCAGCTCCCTCGGGCAGGGATACGAGCAGTACTTC
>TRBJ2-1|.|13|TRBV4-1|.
CASSQVRVEEQFF
TGCGCCAGCAGCCAAGTACGAGTGGAGGAGCAGTTCTTC
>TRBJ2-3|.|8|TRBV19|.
CATDTQYF
TGTGCCACAGATACGCAGTATTTT
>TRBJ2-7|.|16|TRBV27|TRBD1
CASSETPGTGIYEQYF
TGTGCCAGCAGTGAAACACCCGGGACAGGAATCTACGAGCAGTACTTC
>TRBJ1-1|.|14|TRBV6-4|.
CASSDPRTDRRAFF
TGTGCCAGCAGTGACCCTCGGACGGACAGAAGAGCTTTCTTT
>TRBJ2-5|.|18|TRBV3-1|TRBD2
CASSQDGTGLAIGETQYF
TGTGCCAGCAGCCAAGATGGTACCGGACTAGCGATCGGGGAGACCCAGTACTTC
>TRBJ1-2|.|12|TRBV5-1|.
CASSVDSHGYTF
TGCGCCAGCAGCGTGGACAGCCATGGCTACACCTTC
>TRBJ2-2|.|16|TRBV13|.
CASSGDRTPMFGELFF
TGTGCCAGCAGCGGTGACAGAACCCCTATGTTCGGGGAGCTGTTTTTT
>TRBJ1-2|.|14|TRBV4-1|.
CASSQEAGKYGYTF
TGCGCCAGCAGCCAAGAGGCAGGGAAGTATGGCTACACCTTC
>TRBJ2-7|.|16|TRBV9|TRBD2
CASSVDGTSGLHEQYF
TGTGCCAGCAGCGTAGACGGGACTAGCGGGTTGCACGAGCAGTACTTC
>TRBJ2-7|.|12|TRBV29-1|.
CSAETGYYEQYF
TGCAGCGCCGAGACAGGTTACTACGAGCAGTACTTC
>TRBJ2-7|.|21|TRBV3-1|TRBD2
CASSQDNPPGLAGGRTYEQYF
TGTGCCAGCAGCCAAGATAATCCTCCGGGACTAGCGGGAGGGCGGACCTACGAGCAGTACTTC
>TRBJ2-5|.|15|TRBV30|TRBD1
CAWSPGQGKGETQYF
TGTGCCTGGAGCCCGGGACAGGGAAAGGGAGAGACCCAGTACTTC
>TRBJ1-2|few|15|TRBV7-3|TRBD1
CASSLIGQEDYGYTF
TGTGCCAGCAGCTTAATCGGACAGGAGGACTATGGCTACACCTTC
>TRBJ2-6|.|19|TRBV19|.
CASSIVGVADNSGANVLTF
TGTGCCAGTAGTATTGTTGGGGTGGCGGATAACTCTGGGGCCAACGTCCTGACTTTC
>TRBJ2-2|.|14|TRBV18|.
CASSLRTDTGELFF
TGTGCCAGCTCACTTAGGACAGACACCGGGGAGCTGTTTTTT
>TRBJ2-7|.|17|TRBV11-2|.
CASSLGDPGFVLNEQYF
TGTGCCAGCAGCTTAGGGGATCCGGGGTTTGTCCTTAACGAGCAGTACTTC